Described below is a single T cell receptor beta chain sequence and its context. The antigen is undetermined. Trimming took off 0 bases at V and 2 bases at J, with 14 bases between the two ends. The CDR3 has 15 amino acids. Germline V gene sequence: CDR1 DFQATT, CDR2 SNEGSKA (reference sequence). These data originate in a study of post-analysis software for immune sequencing data. In the study overall: The disease courses covered relapsing-remitting, secondary progressive and progressive-relapsing multiple sclerosis.

The study, taken as a whole, reports: Relative to controls, patients had several TRBV segments at higher frequency, with TRBV5-6, TRBV5-1 and TRBV20-1 among these. Diversity measured as normalized Chao1 was significantly lower in multiple sclerosis patients than in controls.

TCR beta cDNA libraries had unique molecular identifiers. When roughly 0.9 to 10 million T cells were used, they gave hundreds of thousands of cDNA molecules. MiXCR was run by TCRdb on the PCR reads, yielding one entry per CDR3 protein. The sample contains roughly 700,000 distinct CDR3 sequences, about 27% of which appear only once. The source of this sequence is a girl aged 10 to 17 with multiple sclerosis. V gene TRBV20-1 combines with J gene TRBJ2-7; D possibly matches TRBD1 or TRBD2 (5 bases each). The sample comprised blood. In nucleotides, the CDR3 is TGCAGTGCTAGAGATACCGGGACGTTCACCTACGAGCAGTACTTC. Translating it yields CSARDTGTFTYEQYF.